Below, 4 T cell receptor beta chains from the same sample are listed, as sequenced in a study of OX40 agonist ivuxolimab in advanced cancers. Method: immunoSEQ multiplex PCR; TCRdb's copy keeps in-frame clones and lacks some. The profile shows about 80,000 clones, around 90% of them singletons. Sequencing was performed on CD4+ or CD8+ T cells sorted from blood, taken in a trial of the OX40 agonist ivuxolimab. The receptor source for this set is an adult with an advanced solid tumor such as melanoma, head and neck, liver or kidney cancer.

The CDR3 spells CASSQDTGGYTGELFF. The CDR3 region has the DNA TGTGCCAGCAGCCAAGATACAGGGGGCTACACCGGGGAGCTGTTTTTT. This chain links TRBV14 with TRBJ2-2, with 9 nucleotides matching TRBD1. Germline CDR1 reads SGHDN; CDR2 reads FVKESK. The CDR3 is 16 amino acids. With 0 bases clipped from V and 3 bases from J, the junction kept 2 bases outside the gene matches.

The gene calls are TRBV2 and TRBJ2-1; D not certain. The length of the CDR3 is 11 residues. V lost 4 bases, J lost 4 bases, and 2 bases lay in between. Germline-derived CDR1 and CDR2 are SNHLY and FYNNEI. CDR3 protein: CASSAYNEQFF. CDR3 bases: TGTGCCAGCAGTGCTTACAATGAGCAGTTCTTC.

The chain joins TRBV10-3 to TRBJ2-4, with a tentative D call TRBD1 (6 bases). CDR1 and CDR2 (germline): ENHRY, SYGVKD. V was shortened by 3 bases and J by 6 bases, with 12 bases between the two germline ends. This CDR3 region has 14 residues. CDR3 amino acids: CAISEPGHLNIQYF. The CDR3 region has the DNA TGTGCCATCAGTGAACCGGGACACCTAAACATTCAGTACTTC.

CDR3 coding DNA: TGTGCCAGCAGGGGACAGGTCACCGGGGAGCTGTTTTTT. This gives the protein CASRGQVTGELFF. The genes are TRBV14 and TRBJ2-2; 8 nucleotides agree with TRBD1. After removal of 6 bases from V and 4 bases from J, the junction contained 1 base not matched to a gene. The CDR3 runs to 13 residues. Germline CDR1 is SGHDN and CDR2 is FVKESK.